These 13 T cell receptor beta chains originate from one sample sequenced in a study of shared clonotypes between healthy human individuals. TCRdb keeps only in-frame clones here, not all; method: immunoSEQ multiplex PCR. The sample has 800,000 or so clones, around 96% seen once. Only CD45RO-negative cells positively selected for CCR7 counted as naive CD8 cells, so terminally differentiated effector memory CD45RA+ cells were excluded. The sample consisted of naive CD8+ T cells sorted from blood. Source of these receptors: a man aged 30 to 45 in good health.

About this clone itself: This same CDR3 is encoded by further DNA sequences in the sample. The chain couples TRBV9 to TRBJ2-7, with TRBD2 identical over 7 bases. J gave up 5 bases and V 0 bases, and 2 bases lay outside the gene matches. Germline V gene sequence: CDR1 SGDLS, CDR2 YYNGEE. CDR3 size: 13 residues. CDR3 sequence (DNA): TGTGCCAGCAGCGTAGGCGGGAGTGACGAGCAGTACTTC. Protein: CASSVGGSDEQYF.

The chain couples TRBV5-1 to TRBJ1-2; tentative D call: TRBD1 (5 bases). Germline V CDR1 and CDR2: SGHRS, YFSETQ. Deletions cut 0 bases from V and 4 bases from J, with 13 bases between. The CDR3 has 15 residues. The CDR3 nucleotides read TGCGCCAGCAGCTTGGGGCGGGGGTCGGCCTATGGCTACACCTTC. Translation: CASSLGRGSAYGYTF.

This clone appeared once. The V call is TRBV29-1, the J call TRBJ2-1; 11 bases align to TRBD2. Per germline, CDR1 SQVTM and CDR2 ANQGSEA. With V trimmed by 2 bases and J by 7 bases, 16 bases remained unmatched. The CDR3 runs 18 residues. CDR3 bases: TGCAGCGTTGAATCCGTGTTAGCGGGAGGGCCGGGCTTGAATGAGCAGTTCTTC. Amino acids: CSVESVLAGGPGLNEQFF.

As concerns this clone: This specimen includes other DNA sequences encoding the same CDR3. This sequence joins TRBV29-1 and TRBJ2-1; TRBD1 or TRBD2 may be the D gene (5 bases each). CDR1 is SQVTM and CDR2 is ANQGSEA in the germline V gene. The V gene lost 3 bases and the J gene lost 7 bases, with 22 bases spanning the gap. The CDR3 totals 16 residues. The CDR3 protein is CSVEDPQGVNVNEQFF. CDR3 DNA sequence: TGCAGCGTTGAGGACCCCCAGGGAGTAAATGTGAATGAGCAGTTCTTC.

CDR3: CASSVEVRGQETQYF. CDR3 DNA sequence: TGTGCCAGCAGCGTAGAAGTGAGGGGGCAAGAGACCCAGTACTTC. The chain recombines TRBV9 with TRBJ2-5; tentatively, D is TRBD1 (6 bases). The germline V gene has CDR1 SGDLS and CDR2 YYNGEE. This CDR3 is built from 15 residues. With 0 bases removed from V and 2 bases from J, the gap between germline ends came to 11 bases.

The chain recombines TRBV27 with TRBJ2-1; possibly TRBD1 for D (5 bases). Trimming pared 7 bases from V and 7 bases from J, leaving 11 bases between. The CDR3 totals 12 residues. Germline V gives CDR1 MNHEY, CDR2 SMNVEV (reference sequence). The CDR3 region has the DNA TGTGCCAGCATGAAGGGGCGAAATGAGCAGTTCTTC. Encoded protein: CASMKGRNEQFF.

The J gene is TRBJ2-3, the V gene TRBV27; D gene uncertain. CDR3 length equals 14 residues. The V end lost 3 bases, the J end lost 7 bases, and 14 bases lay between the germline ends. Germline V CDR1 and CDR2: MNHEY, SMNVEV (reference sequence). The CDR3 spells CASSFTHSEYTQYF. Written as DNA, the CDR3 is TGTGCCAGCAGTTTCACCCATTCGGAGTATACGCAGTATTTT.

The gene calls are TRBV6-6 and TRBJ2-7; tentative D call: TRBD2 (6 bases). V shed 6 bases and J shed 1 base, with 13 bases lying between them. Germline V gene lookup returns CDR1 MNHNY and CDR2 SVGAGI (reference sequence). The CDR3 spans 14 residues. CDR3 region: CASRVGGTSYEQYF. In nucleotides, the CDR3 is TGTGCCAGCAGGGTAGGCGGGACTTCCTACGAGCAGTACTTC.

The chain has TRBV28 and TRBJ1-2; possible D gene TRBD1, 5 bases. V shed 7 bases and J shed 4 bases, with 28 bases lying between them. Germline V gene lookup returns CDR1 MDHEN and CDR2 SYDVKM. The CDR3 loop spans 18 amino acids. Written as DNA, the CDR3 is TGTGCCAGCACAAACCCTGGGGGAGGGACCCGGGGAGGCTATGGCTACACCTTC. Translation gives CASTNPGGGTRGGYGYTF.

The chain couples TRBV19 to TRBJ2-5, with 9 positions matching TRBD1. The CDR3 covers 16 residues. V lost 10 bases to trimming and J lost 5 bases; unmatched junction nucleotides: 17. Per germline, CDR1 LNHDA and CDR2 SQIVND (reference sequence). CDR3 region: CAIPLRTGALWETQYF. In nucleotides, the CDR3 is TGTGCCATTCCCCTGAGGACAGGGGCTCTCTGGGAGACCCAGTACTTC.

The chain uses TRBV4-1 and TRBJ1-4; D is unresolved. The CDR3 spans 15 residues. Germline CDR1 reads MGHRA; CDR2 reads YSYEKL. The germline V and J ends were trimmed by 3 bases and 6 bases, with 14 bases remaining between them. The CDR3 region has the DNA TGCGCCAGCAGCCAGGAAAGGACCTCCCATGAAAAACTGTTTTTT. It codes for CASSQERTSHEKLFF.

The rearrangement joins TRBV5-4 to TRBJ2-1, with 13 bases identical to TRBD2. The CDR3 length is 16 residues. V shed 2 bases, J shed 8 bases, and the junction held 7 bases outside the gene matches. Germline lookup yields CDR1 SGHNT and CDR2 YYREEE (reference sequence). The CDR3 here is CASSLTSGRAFDEQFF. As DNA, the CDR3 is TGTGCCAGCAGCTTAACTAGCGGGAGGGCCTTTGATGAGCAGTTCTTC.

The V and J genes are TRBV7-9 and TRBJ1-1; D is perhaps TRBD1 (6 bases). Trimming cost V 5 bases and J 7 bases, with 26 bases left between them. This CDR3 is built from 17 residues. Per the germline V gene, CDR1 is SEHNR and CDR2 is FQNEAQ (reference sequence). The CDR3 nucleotides are TGTGCCAGCAGCCCCCGGGGGAATTTACAGGGACTTTTTGAAGCTTTCTTT. It translates to CASSPRGNLQGLFEAFF.